Below, 18 T cell receptor beta chains from the same sample are listed, as sequenced in a study of CD8+ T cells in alopecia areata. RNA extraction and reverse transcription yielded cDNA as sequencing template. Clones were read by immunoSEQ multiplex PCR, and TCRdb kept only the in-frame ones, dropping some. The sample has around 150,000 clones, 55% seen once. Sequenced input: CD4+ T cells sorted from blood. These receptors originate from a human donor in good health.

This clone was picked up a small number of times. The rearrangement joins TRBV5-1 to TRBJ2-1; the match to TRBD2 covers 14 bases. The CDR3 contains 17 residues. V gave up 3 bases and J gave up 3 bases; unmatched junction bases: 5. The V gene's germline CDR1 is SGHRS and CDR2 YFSETQ. CDR3 region: CASSYMGLAGVYNEQFF. The DNA for the CDR3 is TGCGCCAGCAGCTATATGGGACTAGCGGGAGTCTACAATGAGCAGTTCTTC.

This chain uses TRBV5-4 with TRBJ2-5, with a weak D call TRBD2 (6 bases). The CDR3 covers 11 residues. In germline, CDR1 is SGHNT, CDR2 YYREEE (reference sequence). Trimming took off 4 bases at V and 7 bases at J, with 8 bases between the two ends. CDR3 sequence (DNA): TGTGCCAGCAGCCGCGGGGCGACCCAGTACTTC. Translation: CASSRGATQYF.

V and J are TRBV11-1 and TRBJ1-1, with 8 bases fitting TRBD1. The CDR3 spans 14 residues. Germline CDR1 reads SGHAT; CDR2 reads FQDESV (reference sequence). V shed 5 bases, J shed 5 bases, and the junction held 7 bases outside the gene matches. The CDR3 spells CASSPWTGSTEAFF. DNA of the CDR3: TGTGCCAGCAGCCCATGGACAGGGAGTACTGAAGCTTTCTTT.

This chain joins TRBV7-2 and TRBJ2-5; TRBD2 might be the D (6 bases). This CDR3 is 13 amino acids long. Germline V gene lookup returns CDR1 SGHTA and CDR2 FQGNSA. Trimming removed 4 bases at V and 4 bases at J, with 10 bases between. The CDR3 nucleotides read TGTGCCAGCAGCTCTAGCGCCACAGAGACCCAGTACTTC. It encodes CASSSSATETQYF.

This clone was counted once. V usage is TRBV27 and J usage is TRBJ2-5; a possible D gene is TRBD2 (7 bases). The CDR3 totals 15 residues. V lost 4 bases, J lost 2 bases, and 14 bases lay in between. Germline V gene lookup returns CDR1 MNHEY and CDR2 SMNVEV (reference sequence). The CDR3 reads CASSSWGGQQETQYF. The CDR3 nucleotides are TGTGCCAGCAGTTCGTGGGGGGGGCAACAAGAGACCCAGTACTTC.

This clone has more than one count but fewer than ten. V and J are TRBV5-1 and TRBJ2-3; possible D gene TRBD2, 5 bases. In germline, CDR1 is SGHRS, CDR2 YFSETQ. CDR3 length: 14 amino acids. Trimming removed 4 bases at V and 1 base at J, with 10 bases between. CDR3 residues: CASSDGDGTDTQYF. In DNA, the CDR3 is TGCGCCAGCAGCGACGGGGATGGCACAGATACGCAGTATTTT.

This clone was seen more than once but under ten times. The genes are TRBV23-1 and TRBJ2-5; perhaps D is TRBD1 or TRBD2 (8 bases each). TRBV23-1 is treated as an ORF (open reading frame) with a function not yet certain. V was clipped by 5 bases and J by 4 bases, with 29 bases between them. The CDR3 length is 19 residues. The CDR3 spells CASSYLGQGCREGRETQYF. DNA of the CDR3: TGCGCCAGCAGTTACCTCGGACAGGGCTGCCGGGAGGGGAGAGAGACCCAGTACTTC.

V gene TRBV30 combines with J gene TRBJ2-7; either TRBD1 or TRBD2 may fit D (5 bases each). This CDR3 has 14 residues. Looked up from germline, CDR1 is GTSNPN and CDR2 is SVGIG (reference sequence). Trimming removed 4 bases from V and 0 bases from J, with 13 bases in between. CDR3 bases: TGTGCCTGGACCAAGTGGGACCACTCCTACGAGCAGTACTTC. Translating gives CAWTKWDHSYEQYF.

This chain joins TRBV5-6 and TRBJ1-5; TRBD1 agrees at 7 bases. Germline CDR1 reads SGHDT; CDR2 reads YYEEEE. Trimming removed 4 bases from V and 3 bases from J; junction bases left unmatched: 10. CDR3 length: 16 amino acids. The CDR3: CASSVRDRGPNQPQHF. CDR3 nucleotides: TGTGCCAGCAGCGTGAGGGACAGAGGGCCCAATCAGCCCCAGCATTTT.

CDR3 DNA: TGTGCCAGCTCACCACGCAGGGTTGGTGGCTACACCTTC. It translates to CASSPRRVGGYTF. The chain has TRBV18 and TRBJ1-2; D is possibly TRBD1 (5 bases). Germline CDR1 reads KGHSH; CDR2 reads LQKENI. This CDR3 has 13 residues. The ends were cut back, 1 base at V and 7 bases at J, with 10 bases in the middle.

This clone was seen a single time. V and J are TRBV2 and TRBJ2-3; maybe TRBD2 (6 bases). The CDR3 is 13 residues long. Germline V gene data show CDR1 as SNHLY and CDR2 as FYNNEI. V was clipped by 6 bases and J by 3 bases, with 10 bases between them. DNA for the CDR3: TGTGCCAGCAGCTCGGGGGTTACAGATACGCAGTATTTT. Residues: CASSSGVTDTQYF.

The gene calls are TRBV30 and TRBJ2-6; D unclear. Germline V gives CDR1 GTSNPN, CDR2 SVGIG (reference sequence). The CDR3 has 15 amino acids. V was clipped by 1 base and J by 0 bases, with 7 bases between them. The CDR3 protein is CAWSGDPSGANVLTF. The CDR3 nucleotides read TGTGCCTGGAGTGGCGATCCCTCTGGGGCCAACGTCCTGACTTTC.

This chain uses TRBV5-1 with TRBJ2-3; a possible D gene is TRBD1 (6 bases). The CDR3 runs to 15 residues. The V gene lost 4 bases and the J gene lost 3 bases, with 15 bases spanning the gap. Germline V CDR1 and CDR2: SGHRS, YFSETQ. The CDR3 protein is CASSQGHLETDTQYF. Here the CDR3 DNA reads TGCGCCAGCAGCCAGGGACACCTCGAGACAGATACGCAGTATTTT.

CDR3 DNA: TGCGCCAGCAGCCAAGATTGGCAGCAGAGCTCCTACAATGAGCAGTTCTTC. It is translated as CASSQDWQQSSYNEQFF. The chain links TRBV4-1 to TRBJ2-1; D ambiguous. Germline V gene sequence: CDR1 MGHRA, CDR2 YSYEKL. V was cut by 0 bases and J by 0 bases, with 12 bases left in between. The CDR3 length is 17 residues.

This chain connects TRBV6-5 to TRBJ1-2; D not resolved. The CDR3 runs to 13 residues. Trimming took 4 bases from V and 4 from J, leaving 10 bases between them. Germline CDR1 and CDR2: MNHEY and SVGAGI. The CDR3 reads CASSLVGIYGYTF. The CDR3 DNA reads as TGTGCCAGCAGTTTAGTAGGGATCTATGGCTACACCTTC.

This clone occurred a few times. The V gene is TRBV27, the J gene TRBJ2-4; possibly TRBD2 for D (6 bases). This CDR3 contains 15 residues. The germline V gene has CDR1 MNHEY and CDR2 SMNVEV (reference sequence). With 5 bases removed from V and 1 base from J, the gap between germline ends came to 12 bases. The CDR3 is CASSRGGIAKNIQYF. The CDR3, as DNA: TGTGCCAGCAGTCGGGGAGGAATTGCCAAAAACATTCAGTACTTC.

The chain couples TRBV27 to TRBJ2-7; D gene uncertain. Germline CDR1 and CDR2: MNHEY and SMNVEV (reference sequence). V was shortened by 3 bases and J by 3 bases, with 12 bases between the two germline ends. This CDR3 has 14 residues. The CDR3 reads CASSFVAWGYEQYF. CDR3 DNA sequence: TGTGCCAGCAGTTTCGTCGCCTGGGGCTACGAGCAGTACTTC.

This chain joins TRBV5-1 and TRBJ1-4; D gene uncertain. The germline gives CDR1 SGHRS, CDR2 YFSETQ. Trimming stripped 4 bases from V and 7 bases from J, with 14 bases between. The CDR3 is made up of 14 amino acids. CDR3 bases: TGCGCCAGCAGCAACCGGCCGGAGGGTGAAAAACTGTTTTTT. It codes for CASSNRPEGEKLFF.